These T cell receptor beta chains were read from a single sample in a study of blood T cell repertoires in COVID-19. Sequencing used immunoSEQ multiplex PCR; TCRdb keeps in-frame clones, though not all of them. The profile shows some 220,000 clones, about three quarters of them singletons. Sample: peripheral blood. Receptor source: a woman between 65 and 79 years old with acute or convalescent COVID-19. CDR3s leave out the opening cysteine and the closing phenylalanine or tryptophan.

V	J	CDR3
TRBV7-2	TRBJ2-7	ASSLAGGGAYEQY
TRBV5-1	TRBJ2-2	ASSLQAARTGELF
TRBV7-9	TRBJ2-7	ASSLGGVAEQY
TRBV3-1/TRBV3-2	TRBJ2-1	ASSRTSTSGGSGEQF
TRBV12-3/TRBV12-4	TRBJ2-5	ASSSLETQY
TRBV13	TRBJ2-1	ASSYKGTSGINEQF
TRBV10-2	TRBJ1-2	ASSDDRDGYT
TRBV2	TRBJ1-1	ASKIQDGEAF
TRBV29-1	TRBJ2-1	SVADRYASYNEQF
TRBV5-1	TRBJ1-5	ASSRGPGRDSGNQPQH
TRBV5-6	TRBJ2-1	ASSSTSGGGDEQF
TRBV30	TRBJ2-5	AWTRGDRTQY
TRBV14	TRBJ1-3	ASSQVTQTLGNTIY
TRBV3-1/TRBV3-2	TRBJ1-3	ASSQTGSGNTIY